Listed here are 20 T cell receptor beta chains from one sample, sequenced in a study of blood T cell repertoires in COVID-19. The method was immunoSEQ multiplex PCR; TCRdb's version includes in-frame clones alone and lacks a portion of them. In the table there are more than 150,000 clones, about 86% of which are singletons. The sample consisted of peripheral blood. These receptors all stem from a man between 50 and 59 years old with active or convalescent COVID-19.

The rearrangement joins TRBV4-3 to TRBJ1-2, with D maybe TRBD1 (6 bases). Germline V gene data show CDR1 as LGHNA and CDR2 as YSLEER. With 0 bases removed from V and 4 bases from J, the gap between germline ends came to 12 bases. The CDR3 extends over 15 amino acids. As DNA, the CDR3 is TGCGCCAGCAGCCAAGATAGGGGGGGTCGCTATGGCTACACCTTC. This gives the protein CASSQDRGGRYGYTF.

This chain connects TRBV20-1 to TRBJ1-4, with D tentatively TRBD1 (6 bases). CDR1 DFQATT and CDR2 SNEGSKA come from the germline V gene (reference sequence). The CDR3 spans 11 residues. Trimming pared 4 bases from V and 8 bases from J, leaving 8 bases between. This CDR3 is CSATRGEKLFF. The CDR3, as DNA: TGCAGTGCTACTAGGGGGGAAAAACTGTTTTTT.

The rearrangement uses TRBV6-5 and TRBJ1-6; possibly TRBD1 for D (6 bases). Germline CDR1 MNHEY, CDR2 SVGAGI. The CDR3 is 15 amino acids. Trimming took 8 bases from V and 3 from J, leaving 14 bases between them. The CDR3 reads CASSTDSFYNSPLHF. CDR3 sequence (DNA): TGTGCCAGCTCAACGGACAGTTTCTATAATTCACCCCTCCACTTT.

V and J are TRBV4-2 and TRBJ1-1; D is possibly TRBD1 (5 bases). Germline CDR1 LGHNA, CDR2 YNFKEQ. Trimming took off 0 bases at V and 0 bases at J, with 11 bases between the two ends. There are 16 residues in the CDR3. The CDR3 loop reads CASSQDGASLNTEAFF. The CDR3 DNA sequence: TGTGCCAGCAGCCAAGATGGGGCCAGTTTGAACACTGAAGCTTTCTTT.

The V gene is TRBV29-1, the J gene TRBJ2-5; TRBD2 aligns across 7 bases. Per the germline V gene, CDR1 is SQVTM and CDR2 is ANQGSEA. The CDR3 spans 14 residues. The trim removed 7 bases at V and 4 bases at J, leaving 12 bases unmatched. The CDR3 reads CSALPRLAPETQYF. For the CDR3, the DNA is TGCAGCGCTCTCCCGAGACTAGCCCCAGAGACCCAGTACTTC.

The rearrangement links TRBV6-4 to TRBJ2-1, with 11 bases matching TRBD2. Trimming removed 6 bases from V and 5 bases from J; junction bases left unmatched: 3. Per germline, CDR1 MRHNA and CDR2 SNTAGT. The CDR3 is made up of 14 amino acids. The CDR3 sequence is CASSGTSGNNEQFF. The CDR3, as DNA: TGTGCCAGCAGCGGGACTAGCGGAAACAATGAGCAGTTCTTC.

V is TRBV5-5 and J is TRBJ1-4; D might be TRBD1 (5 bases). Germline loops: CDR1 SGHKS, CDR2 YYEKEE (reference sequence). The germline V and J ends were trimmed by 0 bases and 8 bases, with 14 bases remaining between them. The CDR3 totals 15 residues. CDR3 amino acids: CASSLAGQGEEKLFF. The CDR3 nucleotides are TGTGCCAGCAGCTTGGCCGGGCAGGGTGAGGAAAAACTGTTTTTT.

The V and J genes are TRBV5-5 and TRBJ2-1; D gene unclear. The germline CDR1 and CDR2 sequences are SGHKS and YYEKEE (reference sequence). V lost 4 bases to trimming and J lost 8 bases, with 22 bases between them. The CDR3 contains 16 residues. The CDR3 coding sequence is TGTGCCAGCAGCCTGTCGCCAGGATCTATTGGGTATGAGCAGTTCTTC. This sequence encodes CASSLSPGSIGYEQFF.

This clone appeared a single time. CDR3 protein: CASSPRAMNTEAFF. CDR3 coding DNA: TGTGCCAGCAGCCCCAGGGCTATGAACACTGAAGCTTTCTTT. The V call is TRBV11-1, the J call TRBJ1-1; perhaps TRBD1 as D (5 bases). CDR1 is SGHAT, CDR2 FQDESV, per germline (reference sequence). This CDR3 has 14 amino acids. The V and J ends lost 5 bases and 0 bases respectively, with 10 bases between them.

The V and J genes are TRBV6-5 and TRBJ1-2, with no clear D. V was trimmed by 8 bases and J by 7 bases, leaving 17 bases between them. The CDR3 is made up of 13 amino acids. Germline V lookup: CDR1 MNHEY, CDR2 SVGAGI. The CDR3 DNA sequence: TGTGCCAGCGGACGAGGGCGAACATCTGGCTACACCTTC. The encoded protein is CASGRGRTSGYTF.

As DNA, the CDR3 is TGTGCCAGCAGCTATAAATTCCATAGGGGCACTGAAGCTTTCTTT. Translation: CASSYKFHRGTEAFF. The chain has TRBV27 and TRBJ1-1; possible D gene TRBD1, 5 bases. The germline V gene encodes CDR1 MNHEY and CDR2 SMNVEV (reference sequence). The CDR3 runs to 15 residues. Trimming shortened V by 6 bases and J by 4 bases, and 18 bases separated the two germline ends.

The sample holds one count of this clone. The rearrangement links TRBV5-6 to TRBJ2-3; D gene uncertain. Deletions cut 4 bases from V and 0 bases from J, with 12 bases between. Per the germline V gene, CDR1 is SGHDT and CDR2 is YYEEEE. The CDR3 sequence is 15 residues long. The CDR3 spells CASSHSTTSTDTQYF. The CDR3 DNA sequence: TGTGCCAGCAGCCACTCGACGACTAGCACAGATACGCAGTATTTT.

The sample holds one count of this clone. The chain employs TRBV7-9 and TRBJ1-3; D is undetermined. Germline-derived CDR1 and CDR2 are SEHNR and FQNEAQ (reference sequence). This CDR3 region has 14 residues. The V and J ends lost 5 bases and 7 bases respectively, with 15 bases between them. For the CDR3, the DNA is TGTGCCAGCAGCGTTAGTGGGCGCGGGAACACCATATATTTT. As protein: CASSVSGRGNTIYF. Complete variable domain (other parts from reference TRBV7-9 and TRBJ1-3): DTGVSQNPRHKITKRGQNVTFRCDPISEHNRLYWYRQTLGQGPEFLTYFQNEAQLEKSRLLSDRFSAERPKGSFSTLEIQRTEQGDSAMYLCASSVSGRGNTIYFGEGSWLTVV.

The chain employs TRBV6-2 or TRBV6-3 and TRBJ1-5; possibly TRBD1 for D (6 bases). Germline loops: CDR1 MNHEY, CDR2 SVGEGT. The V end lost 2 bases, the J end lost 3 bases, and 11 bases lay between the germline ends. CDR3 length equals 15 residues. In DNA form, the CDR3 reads TGTGCCAGCAGTTACGACAGGTCTTTCAATCAGCCCCAGCATTTT. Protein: CASSYDRSFNQPQHF.

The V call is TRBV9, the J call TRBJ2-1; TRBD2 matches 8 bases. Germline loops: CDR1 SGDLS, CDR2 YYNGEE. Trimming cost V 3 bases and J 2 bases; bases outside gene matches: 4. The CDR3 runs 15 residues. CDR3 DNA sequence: TGTGCCAGCAGCGGGGGGACTAGGGCCTACAATGAGCAGTTCTTC. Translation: CASSGGTRAYNEQFF.

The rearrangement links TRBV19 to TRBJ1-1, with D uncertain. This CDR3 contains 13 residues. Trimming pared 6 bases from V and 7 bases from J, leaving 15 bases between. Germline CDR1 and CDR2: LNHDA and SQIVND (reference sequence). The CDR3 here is CASRIHEGSEAFF. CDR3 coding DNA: TGTGCCAGTAGGATCCATGAAGGGAGTGAAGCTTTCTTT.

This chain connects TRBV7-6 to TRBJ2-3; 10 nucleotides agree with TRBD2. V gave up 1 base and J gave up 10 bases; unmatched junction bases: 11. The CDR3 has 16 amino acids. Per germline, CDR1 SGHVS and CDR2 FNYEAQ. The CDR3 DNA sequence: TGTGCCAGCAGCTTAGTTCCAGCGGGAGGGCAAGCGGCGCAGTATTTT. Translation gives CASSLVPAGGQAAQYF. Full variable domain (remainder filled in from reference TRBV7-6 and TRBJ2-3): GAGVSQSPRYKVTKRGQDVALRCDPISGHVSLYWYRQALGQGPEFLTYFNYEAQQDKSGLPNDRFSAERPEGSISTLTIQRTEQRDSAMYRCASSLVPAGGQAAQYFGPGTRLTVL.

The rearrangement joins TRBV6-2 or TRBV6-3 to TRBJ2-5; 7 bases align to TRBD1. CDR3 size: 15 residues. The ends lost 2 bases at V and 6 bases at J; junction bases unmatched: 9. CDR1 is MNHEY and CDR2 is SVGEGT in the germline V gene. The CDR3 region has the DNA TGTGCCAGCAGTTACGCGAGGCCAGGGGGTCAGACCCAGTACTTC. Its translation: CASSYARPGGQTQYF.

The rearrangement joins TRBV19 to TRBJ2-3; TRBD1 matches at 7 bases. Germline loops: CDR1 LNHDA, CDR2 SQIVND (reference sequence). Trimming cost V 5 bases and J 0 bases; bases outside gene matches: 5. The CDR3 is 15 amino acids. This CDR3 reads CASSETGYSTDTQYF. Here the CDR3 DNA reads TGTGCCAGTAGTGAGACAGGGTATAGCACAGATACGCAGTATTTT.

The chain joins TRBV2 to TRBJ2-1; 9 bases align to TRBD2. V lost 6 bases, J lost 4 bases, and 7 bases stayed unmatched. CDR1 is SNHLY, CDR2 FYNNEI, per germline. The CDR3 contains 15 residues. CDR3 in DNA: TGTGCCAGCAGGGGTATAGCGGGGGAGTACAATGAGCAGTTCTTC. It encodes CASRGIAGEYNEQFF.